This T cell receptor beta chain appears in the sequencing data of a study of blood T cell repertoires in COVID-19. Assay: immunoSEQ multiplex PCR; the TCRdb copy retains only in-frame clones and omits some. This sample has 150,000 to 160,000 clones; about 85% occur once, and the top ten carry about 2.5%. The V gene's germline CDR1 is MNHEY and CDR2 SVGEGT. This CDR3 comprises 19 residues. V lost 6 bases to trimming and J lost 0 bases; unmatched junction nucleotides: 16. This TCR came from a woman in her seventies with acute or convalescent COVID-19. What was sequenced was peripheral blood. This rearrangement joins TRBV6-2 or TRBV6-3 to TRBJ2-1; TRBD1 matches at 8 bases. CDR3 region: CASSPRRTGPTRSYNEQFF. In nucleotides, the CDR3 is TGTGCCAGCAGCCCTCGCAGGACAGGGCCAACCCGCTCCTACAATGAGCAGTTCTTC.